This TCR beta chain derives from a study of response to subunit inactivated influenza vaccine. Study observations and caveats: Authors suggested each seasonal influenza vaccination recruits few new T cells.

TCRdb reprocessed the RT-PCR reads with MiXCR, giving one entry per CDR3 protein. The table records about 650,000 distinct CDR3 sequences, less than 15% of them present only once. Only a few counts were recorded for this clonotype. The antigen remains unidentified. This CDR3 comprises 14 residues. Germline-derived CDR1 and CDR2 are SGHAT and FQNNGV. Trimming left V 3 bases short and J 2 bases short, with 11 bases between. The source is a man over 45 who received an inactivated influenza vaccine. Sample: PBMCs from blood, taken roughly 15 days before vaccination. The chain employs TRBV11-2 and TRBJ2-7; D might be TRBD1 (5 bases). CDR3 sequence reads: CASSFGHTTYEQYF. CDR3 DNA: TGTGCCAGCAGCTTCGGACACACTACCTACGAGCAGTACTTC.